This TCR beta chain was sequenced in a study of technical replicates of blood from four donors. The protocol was immunoSEQ multiplex PCR, while the TCRdb copy is restricted to in-frame clones and leaves out a portion. Among about 94,000 clones listed, around 95% were seen once. This clone was seen a single time. This CDR3 has 15 residues. V shed 5 bases and J 0 bases; nucleotides not matched to a gene: 1. The germline V gene has CDR1 SEHNR and CDR2 FQNEAQ (reference sequence). The chain is built from TRBV7-9 and TRBJ2-1; TRBD1 aligns across 10 bases. Specimen: T cells isolated from PBMCs. The TCR comes from a human donor in good health. CDR3 region: CASSRDRGSYNEQFF. CDR3 coding DNA: TGTGCCAGCAGCCGGGACAGGGGCTCCTACAATGAGCAGTTCTTC.